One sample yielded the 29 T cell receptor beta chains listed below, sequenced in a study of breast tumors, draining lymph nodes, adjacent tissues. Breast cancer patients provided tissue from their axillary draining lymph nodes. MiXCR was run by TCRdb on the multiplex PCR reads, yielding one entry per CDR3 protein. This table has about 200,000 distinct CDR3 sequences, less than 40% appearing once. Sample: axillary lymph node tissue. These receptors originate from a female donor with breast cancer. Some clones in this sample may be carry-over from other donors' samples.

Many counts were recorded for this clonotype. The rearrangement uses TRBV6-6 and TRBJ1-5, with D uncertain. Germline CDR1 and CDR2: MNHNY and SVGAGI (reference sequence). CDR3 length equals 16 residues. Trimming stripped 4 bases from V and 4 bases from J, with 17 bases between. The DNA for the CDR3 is TGTGCCAGCAGTTCACTATCCAACCAAAAGAATCAGCCCCAGCATTTT. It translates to CASSSLSNQKNQPQHF.

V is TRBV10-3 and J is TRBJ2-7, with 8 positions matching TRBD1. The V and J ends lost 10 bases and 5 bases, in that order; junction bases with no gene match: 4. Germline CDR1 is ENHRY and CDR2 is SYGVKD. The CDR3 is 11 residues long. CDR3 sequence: CATGQGHEQYF. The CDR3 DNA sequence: TGTGCCACTGGACAGGGACACGAGCAGTACTTC.

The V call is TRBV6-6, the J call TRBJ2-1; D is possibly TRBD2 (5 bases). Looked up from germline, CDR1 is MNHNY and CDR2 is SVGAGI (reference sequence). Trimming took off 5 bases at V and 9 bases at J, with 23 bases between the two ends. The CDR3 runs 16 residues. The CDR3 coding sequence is TGTGCCAGCAGTGACGGTCCCCTCGGGATGGGATTTGAGCAGTTCTTC. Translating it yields CASSDGPLGMGFEQFF.

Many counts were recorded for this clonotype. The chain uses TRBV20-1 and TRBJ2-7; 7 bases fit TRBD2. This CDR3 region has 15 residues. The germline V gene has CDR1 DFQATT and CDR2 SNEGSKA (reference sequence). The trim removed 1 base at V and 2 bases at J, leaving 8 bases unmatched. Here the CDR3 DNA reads TGCAGTGCTAGAGTCCCGGGCGGGAGACCCTACGAGCAGTACTTC. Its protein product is CSARVPGGRPYEQYF.

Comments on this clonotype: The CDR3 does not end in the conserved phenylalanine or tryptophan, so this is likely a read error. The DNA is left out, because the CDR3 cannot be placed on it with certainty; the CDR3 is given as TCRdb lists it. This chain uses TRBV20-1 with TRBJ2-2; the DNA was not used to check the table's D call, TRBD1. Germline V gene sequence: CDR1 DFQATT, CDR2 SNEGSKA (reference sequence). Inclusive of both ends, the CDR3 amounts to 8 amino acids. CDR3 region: CSAPRQGL.

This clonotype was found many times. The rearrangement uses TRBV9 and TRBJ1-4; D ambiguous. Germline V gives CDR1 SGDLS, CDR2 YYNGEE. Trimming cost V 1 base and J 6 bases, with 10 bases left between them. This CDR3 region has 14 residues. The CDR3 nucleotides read TGTGCCAGCAGCGTAACGCCAGGTGATGAAAAACTGTTTTTT. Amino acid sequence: CASSVTPGDEKLFF.

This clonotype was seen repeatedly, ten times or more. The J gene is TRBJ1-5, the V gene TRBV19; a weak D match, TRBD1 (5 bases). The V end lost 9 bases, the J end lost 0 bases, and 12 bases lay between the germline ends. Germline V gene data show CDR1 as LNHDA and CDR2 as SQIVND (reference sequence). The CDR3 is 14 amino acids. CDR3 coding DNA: TGTGCCAGCGCAACCCAGGGTAGCAATCAGCCCCAGCATTTT. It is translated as CASATQGSNQPQHF.

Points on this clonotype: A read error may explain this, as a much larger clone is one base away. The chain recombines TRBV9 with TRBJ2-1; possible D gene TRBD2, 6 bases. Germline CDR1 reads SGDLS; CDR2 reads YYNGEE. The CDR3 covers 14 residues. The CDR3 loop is CPSSVVEGTNEQFF. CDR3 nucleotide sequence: TGTCCCAGCAGCGTAGTGGAAGGGACTAATGAGCAGTTCTTC. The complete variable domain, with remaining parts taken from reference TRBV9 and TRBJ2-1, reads DSGVTQTPKHLITATGQRVTLRCSPRSGDLSVYWYQQSLDQGLQFLIQYYNGEERAKGNILERFSAQQFPDLHSELNLSSLELGDSALYFCPSSVVEGTNEQFFGPGTRLTVL.

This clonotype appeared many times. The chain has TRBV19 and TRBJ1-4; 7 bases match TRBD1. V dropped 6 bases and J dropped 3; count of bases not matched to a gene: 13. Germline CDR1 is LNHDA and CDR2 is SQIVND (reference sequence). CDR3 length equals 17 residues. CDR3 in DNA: TGTGCCAGTAGCCCGAACAGGGGTAATGGAGCTAATGAAAAACTGTTTTTT. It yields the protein CASSPNRGNGANEKLFF.

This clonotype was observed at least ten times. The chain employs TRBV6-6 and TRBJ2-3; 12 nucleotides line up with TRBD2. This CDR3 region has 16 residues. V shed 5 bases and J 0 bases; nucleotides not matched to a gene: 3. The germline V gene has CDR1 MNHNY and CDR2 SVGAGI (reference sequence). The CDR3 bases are TGTGCCAGCAGTACGGGACTAGCGGGTAGCACAGATACGCAGTATTTT. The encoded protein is CASSTGLAGSTDTQYF.

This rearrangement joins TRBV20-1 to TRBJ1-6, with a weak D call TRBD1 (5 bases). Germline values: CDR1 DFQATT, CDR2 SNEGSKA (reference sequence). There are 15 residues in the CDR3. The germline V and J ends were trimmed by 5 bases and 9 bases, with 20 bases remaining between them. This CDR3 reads CSASGTSGAGSPLHF. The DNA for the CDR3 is TGCAGTGCTTCCGGGACTAGCGGGGCCGGTTCACCCCTCCACTTT.

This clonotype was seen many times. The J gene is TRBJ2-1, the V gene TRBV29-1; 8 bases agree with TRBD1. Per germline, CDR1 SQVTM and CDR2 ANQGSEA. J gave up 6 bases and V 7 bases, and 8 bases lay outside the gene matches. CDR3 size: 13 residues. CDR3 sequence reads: CSARTGRLNEQFF. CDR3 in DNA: TGCAGCGCCCGGACAGGGCGGCTCAATGAGCAGTTCTTC.

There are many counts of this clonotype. CDR3 in DNA: TGTGCATCCCGGGACATCTCTGGGGCCAACGTCCTGACTTTC. It translates to CASRDISGANVLTF. This sequence joins TRBV19 and TRBJ2-6, with TRBD1 as a possible D gene (6 bases). CDR1 and CDR2 from the germline V gene are LNHDA and SQIVND (reference sequence). This CDR3 has 14 amino acids.

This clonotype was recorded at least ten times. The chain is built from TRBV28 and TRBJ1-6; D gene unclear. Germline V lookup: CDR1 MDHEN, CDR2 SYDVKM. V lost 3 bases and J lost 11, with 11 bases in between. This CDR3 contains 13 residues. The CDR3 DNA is TGTGCCAGCAGTTTCGAACCAGGCCCACCCCTCCACTTT. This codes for CASSFEPGPPLHF.

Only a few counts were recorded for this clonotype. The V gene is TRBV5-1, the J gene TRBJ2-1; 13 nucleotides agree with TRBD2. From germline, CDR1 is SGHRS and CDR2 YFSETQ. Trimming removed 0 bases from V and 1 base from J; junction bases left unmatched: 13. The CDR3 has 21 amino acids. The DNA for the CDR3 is TGCGCCAGCAGCTTGGGGTTACTAGCGGGGGGGCCCTTAGAGTCCTACAATGAGCAGTTCTTC. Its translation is CASSLGLLAGGPLESYNEQFF.

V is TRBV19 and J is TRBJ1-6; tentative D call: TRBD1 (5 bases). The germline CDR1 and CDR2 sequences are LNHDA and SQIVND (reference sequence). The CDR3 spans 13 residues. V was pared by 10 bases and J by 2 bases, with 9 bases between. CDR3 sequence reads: CATRDPYNSPLHF. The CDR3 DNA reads TGTGCCACCCGGGACCCCTATAATTCACCCCTCCACTTT.

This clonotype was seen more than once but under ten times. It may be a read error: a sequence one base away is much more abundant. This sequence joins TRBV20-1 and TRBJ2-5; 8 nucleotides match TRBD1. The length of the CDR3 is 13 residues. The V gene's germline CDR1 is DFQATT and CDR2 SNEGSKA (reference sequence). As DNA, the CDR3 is TGCAGTGCTAGGGCAGGGGGCGGGGAGACCCAGTGCTTC. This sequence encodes CSARAGGGETQCF.

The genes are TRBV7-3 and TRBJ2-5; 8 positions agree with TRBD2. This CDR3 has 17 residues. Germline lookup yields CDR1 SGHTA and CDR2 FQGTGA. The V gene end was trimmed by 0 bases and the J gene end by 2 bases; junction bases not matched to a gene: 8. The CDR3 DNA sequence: TGTGCCAGCAGCTTAACAGGGACCCGGGAGGGTCAAGAGACCCAGTACTTC. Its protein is CASSLTGTREGQETQYF.

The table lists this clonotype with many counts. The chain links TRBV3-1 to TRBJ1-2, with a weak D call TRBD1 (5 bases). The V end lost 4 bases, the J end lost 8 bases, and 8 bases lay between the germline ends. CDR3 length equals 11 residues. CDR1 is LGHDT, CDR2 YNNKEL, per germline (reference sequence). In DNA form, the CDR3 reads TGTGCCAGCAGCCGACAGAGCGGCTACACCTTC. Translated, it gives CASSRQSGYTF.

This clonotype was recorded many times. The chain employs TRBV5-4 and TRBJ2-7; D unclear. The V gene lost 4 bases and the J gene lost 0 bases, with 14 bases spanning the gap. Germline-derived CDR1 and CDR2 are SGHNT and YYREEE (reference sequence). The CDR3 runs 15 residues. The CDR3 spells CASSLSGFSSYEQYF. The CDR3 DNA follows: TGTGCCAGCAGCCTTTCCGGGTTCAGCTCCTACGAGCAGTACTTC.

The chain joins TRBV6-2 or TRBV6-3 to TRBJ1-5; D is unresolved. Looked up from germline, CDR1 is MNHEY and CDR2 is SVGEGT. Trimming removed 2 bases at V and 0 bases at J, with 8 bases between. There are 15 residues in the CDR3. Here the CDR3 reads CASSYVTDSNQPQHF. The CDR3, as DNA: TGTGCCAGCAGTTACGTGACTGATAGCAATCAGCCCCAGCATTTT.

The CDR3 bases are TGTGCCATCAGTGAGACTGGGCCCAATGGCTACACCTTC. Amino acid sequence: CAISETGPNGYTF. The gene calls are TRBV10-3 and TRBJ1-2; no clear D gene. This CDR3 has 13 amino acids. Trimming took 2 bases from V and 6 from J, leaving 10 bases between them. Germline CDR1 is ENHRY and CDR2 is SYGVKD.

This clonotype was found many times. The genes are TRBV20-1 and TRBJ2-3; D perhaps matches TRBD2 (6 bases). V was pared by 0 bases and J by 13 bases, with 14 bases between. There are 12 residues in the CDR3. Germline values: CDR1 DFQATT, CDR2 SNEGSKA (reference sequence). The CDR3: CSARDGAGGKYF. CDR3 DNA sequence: TGCAGTGCTAGAGATGGCGCGGGCGGGAAGTATTTT.

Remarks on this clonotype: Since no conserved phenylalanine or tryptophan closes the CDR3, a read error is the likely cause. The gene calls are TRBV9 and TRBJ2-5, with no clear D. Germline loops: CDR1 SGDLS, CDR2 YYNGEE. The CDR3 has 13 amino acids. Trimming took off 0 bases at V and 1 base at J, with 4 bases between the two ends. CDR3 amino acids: CASSVGTQETQYS. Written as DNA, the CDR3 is TGTGCCAGCAGCGTAGGCACCCAAGAGACCCAGTACTCC.

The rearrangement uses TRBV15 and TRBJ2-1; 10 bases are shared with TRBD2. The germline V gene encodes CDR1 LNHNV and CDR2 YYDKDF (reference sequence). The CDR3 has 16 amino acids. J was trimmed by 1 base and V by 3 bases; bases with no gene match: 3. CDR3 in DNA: TGTGCCACCAGCAGGGGACTAGCGAATTCCTACAATGAGCAGTTCTTC. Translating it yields CATSRGLANSYNEQFF.

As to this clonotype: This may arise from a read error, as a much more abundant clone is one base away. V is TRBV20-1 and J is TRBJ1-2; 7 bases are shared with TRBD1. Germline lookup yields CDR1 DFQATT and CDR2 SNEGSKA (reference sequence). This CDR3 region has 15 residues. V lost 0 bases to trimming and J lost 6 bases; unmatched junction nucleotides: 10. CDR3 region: CSARDLRGGGDGYTF. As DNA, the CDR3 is TGCAGTGCTAGAGATCTCAGAGGGGGCGGGGATGGCTACACCTTC.

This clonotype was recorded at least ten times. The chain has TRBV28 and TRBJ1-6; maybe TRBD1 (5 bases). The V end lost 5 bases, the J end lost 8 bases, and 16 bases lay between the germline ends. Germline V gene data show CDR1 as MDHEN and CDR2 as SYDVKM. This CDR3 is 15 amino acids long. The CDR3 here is CASSGVGGWDSPLHF. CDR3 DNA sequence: TGTGCCAGCAGTGGTGTTGGGGGTTGGGATTCACCCCTCCACTTT.

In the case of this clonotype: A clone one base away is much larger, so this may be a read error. The DNA for the CDR3 is TGTGCCGGCAGTGATCCCCTGGGCAGGGGCCACTTC. This translates into CAGSDPLGRGHF. This chain joins TRBV6-1 and TRBJ2-5, with D perhaps matching TRBD1 (6 bases). CDR1 and CDR2 from the germline V gene are MNHNS and SASEGT. The CDR3 runs to 12 residues.

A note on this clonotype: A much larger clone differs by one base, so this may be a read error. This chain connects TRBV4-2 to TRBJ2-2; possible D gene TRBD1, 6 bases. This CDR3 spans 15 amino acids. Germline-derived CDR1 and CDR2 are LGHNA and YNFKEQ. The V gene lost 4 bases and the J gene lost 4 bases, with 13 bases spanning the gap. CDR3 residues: CASSPTTGSTGELFF. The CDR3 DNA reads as TGTGCCAGCAGCCCCACCACAGGGTCCACCGGGGAGCTGTTTTTT.